This entry lists 15 T cell receptor beta chains sequenced from one sample in a study of CD8+ T cells in alopecia areata. TCR sequencing used cDNA made by reverse transcription of extracted RNA. Profiled with immunoSEQ multiplex PCR; TCRdb holds only in-frame clones, not every one. The profile shows 150,000 to 200,000 clones, approximately 65% of them singletons. Treatment denoted: oral pan-JAK inhibitor, 5-10 mg twice daily. The starting material was CD4+ T cells sorted from blood, obtained at week 4, from a patient treated with tofacitinib. These receptors originate from a human donor with alopecia areata.

The chain carries TRBV29-1 and TRBJ2-3; D gene uncertain. V gave up 6 bases and J gave up 1 base, with 17 bases separating them. Per the germline V gene, CDR1 is SQVTM and CDR2 is ANQGSEA. The CDR3 sequence is 15 residues long. The CDR3 is CSVVEVRRRTDTQYF. The CDR3 DNA reads TGCAGCGTCGTTGAAGTGCGGCGACGCACAGATACGCAGTATTTT.

This clone has just a few counts. CDR3 residues: CASSSDRRGGLTQYF. CDR3 coding DNA: TGTGCCAGCAGCTCCGACCGGCGGGGGGGCCTGACGCAGTATTTT. The chain has TRBV7-2 and TRBJ2-3, with TRBD2 matching 9 bases. Per germline, CDR1 SGHTA and CDR2 FQGNSA. The junction had 11 bases not matched to a gene; V was cut back by 4 bases and J by 9 bases. There are 15 residues in the CDR3.

This clone was observed a few times. J is TRBJ1-4 and V is TRBV6-6; TRBD1 is a possible D gene (6 bases). Germline lookup yields CDR1 MNHNY and CDR2 SVGAGI (reference sequence). V lost 5 bases to trimming and J lost 6 bases, with 13 bases between them. This CDR3 is 14 amino acids long. The CDR3 sequence is CASSRQEMDEKLFF. The CDR3 nucleotides are TGTGCCAGCAGTCGACAGGAAATGGATGAAAAACTGTTTTTT.

V usage is TRBV7-6 and J usage is TRBJ2-3; D is possibly TRBD1 (6 bases). The CDR3 sequence is 16 residues long. V was trimmed by 9 bases and J by 0 bases, leaving 19 bases between them. CDR1 is SGHVS and CDR2 is FNYEAQ in the germline V gene. This CDR3 reads CASSRQVRSSTDTQYF. For the CDR3, the DNA is TGTGCCAGTAGCAGACAGGTCCGATCTAGCACAGATACGCAGTATTTT. The full variable domain, with the rest looked up from reference TRBV7-6 and TRBJ2-3, is GAGVSQSPRYKVTKRGQDVALRCDPISGHVSLYWYRQALGQGPEFLTYFNYEAQQDKSGLPNDRFSAERPEGSISTLTIQRTEQRDSAMYRCASSRQVRSSTDTQYFGPGTRLTVL.

The chain recombines TRBV7-9 with TRBJ1-5; D may be TRBD1 (6 bases). The CDR3 extends over 12 amino acids. V lost 5 bases and J lost 6, with 8 bases in between. Per the germline V gene, CDR1 is SEHNR and CDR2 is FQNEAQ (reference sequence). CDR3 protein: CASSTGFQPQHF. The CDR3, as DNA: TGTGCCAGCAGCACAGGGTTTCAGCCCCAGCATTTT.

CDR3: CASSLNSYEQYF. The CDR3 coding sequence is TGTGCCAGCAGCCTAAACTCCTACGAGCAGTACTTC. This chain links TRBV5-4 with TRBJ2-7; no clear D. The CDR3 runs to 12 residues. V was shortened by 4 bases and J by 0 bases, with 5 bases between the two germline ends. CDR1 is SGHNT, CDR2 YYREEE, per germline (reference sequence).

The chain has TRBV25-1 and TRBJ2-5, with D perhaps being TRBD1 or TRBD2 (5 bases each). Germline V gives CDR1 MGHDK, CDR2 SYGVNS. CDR3 length: 13 amino acids. Trimming removed 4 bases from V and 6 bases from J, with 12 bases in between. The CDR3 nucleotides read TGTGCCAGCAGTGTGGCAGGGAGCCAGACCCAGTACTTC. It encodes CASSVAGSQTQYF.

V is TRBV27 and J is TRBJ2-2, with D unresolved. Germline V gene lookup returns CDR1 MNHEY and CDR2 SMNVEV (reference sequence). This CDR3 spans 16 amino acids. The ends were cut back, 7 bases at V and 4 bases at J, with 19 bases in the middle. Written as DNA, the CDR3 is TGTGCCAGCACCCACCAGTTGCCAGGAAGCACCGGGGAGCTGTTTTTT. It translates to CASTHQLPGSTGELFF.

V gene TRBV6-5 combines with J gene TRBJ1-2; D gene ambiguous. The V end was cut by 5 bases, the J end by 2 bases, with 15 bases between. Germline V gene data show CDR1 as MNHEY and CDR2 as SVGAGI. The CDR3 sequence is 15 residues long. The CDR3 DNA is TGTGCCAGCAGTCCCCTCTCGGTGCCCAACTATGGCTACACCTTC. Amino acids: CASSPLSVPNYGYTF.

This chain joins TRBV19 and TRBJ2-2; the D gene is possibly TRBD1 (5 bases). The CDR3 is 12 residues long. Trimming pared 9 bases from V and 5 bases from J, leaving 10 bases between. Germline lookup yields CDR1 LNHDA and CDR2 SQIVND (reference sequence). The CDR3 region is CASNAGTGELFF. The CDR3 bases are TGTGCCAGCAATGCAGGGACCGGGGAGCTGTTTTTT.

In its sample, this clone was seen a few times. The sample carries other DNA sequences with the same CDR3. The rearrangement uses TRBV5-1 and TRBJ2-1; D not resolved. The CDR3 has 11 amino acids. V was trimmed by 2 bases and J by 6 bases, leaving 3 bases between them. The germline V gene has CDR1 SGHRS and CDR2 YFSETQ. CDR3 amino acids: CASSFSNEQFF. CDR3 in DNA: TGCGCCAGCAGCTTCAGCAATGAGCAGTTCTTC.

V is TRBV6-6 and J is TRBJ2-1, with no clear D. The germline CDR1 and CDR2 sequences are MNHNY and SVGAGI (reference sequence). Trimming shortened V by 8 bases and J by 6 bases, and 8 bases separated the two germline ends. This CDR3 has 11 amino acids. The chain's CDR3 is CASSRVNEQFF. As DNA, the CDR3 is TGTGCCAGCTCAAGGGTCAATGAGCAGTTCTTC.

The rearrangement links TRBV15 to TRBJ1-5; no clear D. With 0 bases removed from V and 3 bases from J, the gap between germline ends came to 9 bases. Germline CDR1 reads LNHNV; CDR2 reads YYDKDF (reference sequence). The CDR3 is 15 amino acids. DNA for the CDR3: TGTGCCACCAGCAGAGATCCCGGGATCAATCAGCCCCAGCATTTT. It translates to CATSRDPGINQPQHF.

The table lists this clone with a count of one. The gene calls are TRBV19 and TRBJ1-5; no clear D gene. Germline V gene lookup returns CDR1 LNHDA and CDR2 SQIVND (reference sequence). The length of the CDR3 is 14 residues. V was cut by 5 bases and J by 8 bases, with 16 bases left in between. This CDR3 is CASSVGPGGEPQHF. CDR3 sequence (DNA): TGTGCCAGTAGTGTAGGGCCCGGCGGGGAGCCCCAGCATTTT.

This clone has more than one count but fewer than ten. V and J are TRBV6-5 and TRBJ2-7, with 7 bases identical to TRBD1. J was trimmed by 3 bases and V by 6 bases; bases with no gene match: 11. Per the germline V gene, CDR1 is MNHEY and CDR2 is SVGAGI. This CDR3 has 15 residues. CDR3 DNA: TGTGCCAGCAGGCCTAAGGGGGCTGCCAACTACGAGCAGTACTTC. Translating gives CASRPKGAANYEQYF.